This T cell receptor beta chain was sequenced in a study of OX40 agonist ivuxolimab in advanced cancers. From germline, CDR1 is SGHRS and CDR2 YFSETQ. Trimming left V 5 bases short and J 2 bases short, with 13 bases between. This CDR3 region has 14 residues. Repertoires were generated with immunoSEQ multiplex PCR, while TCRdb's copy carries only in-frame clones and drops some. This sample yields roughly 77,000 clones, of which 85% are seen a single time; approximately 2.3% belongs to the top ten. Regarding the study as a whole: At 0.1 to 3.0 mg/kg and by week 6, CD4+ and CD8+ T cells in the blood had expanded clonally. The study found among the lowest clonal expansion in partial responders at 0.1-3.0 mg/kg. Which antigen the expanded peripheral T cells recognized is unknown.

As concerns this clone: Its antigen is not known.

The chain carries TRBV5-1 and TRBJ1-1; possible D gene TRBD1, 5 bases. The receptor was derived from an adult with an advanced solid tumor such as melanoma, head and neck, liver or kidney cancer. The sample consisted of CD4+ or CD8+ T cells sorted from blood, taken in a trial of the OX40 agonist ivuxolimab. In DNA form, the CDR3 reads TGCGCCAGCAGACAACCGGGACCCAACACTGAAGCTTTCTTT. It encodes CASRQPGPNTEAFF. The full variable domain, its missing parts supplied by reference TRBV5-1 and TRBJ1-1, is KAGVTQTPRYLIKTRGQQVTLSCSPISGHRSVSWYQQTPGQGLQFLFEYFSETQRNKGNFPGRFSGRQFSNSRSEMNVSTLELGDSALYLCASRQPGPNTEAFFGQGTRLTVV.